This T cell receptor beta chain came from a study of cytomegalovirus exposure and HLA in healthy donors. PCR used 60 Vbeta primers and 13 Jbeta primers. Per the original methods: A later analysis tallied approximately 78 million unique TCR beta chains, 8.5 million to 11 million of them shared. Some clones are missing from TCRdb's copy, which holds only in-frame ones; the method was immunoSEQ multiplex PCR. V, J and clone size derive from that table, while D and trimming were established from the DNA sequence. The table records a few hundred thousand clones, approximately 81% of them present only once. Study-level results: TCR beta V segments were, for the most part, productive about 90% or about 30% of the time in an earlier analysis. Across donors, most TCRs were seen rarely, yet some public ones were widespread. Most subjects had HLA-A and HLA-B alleles reportedly predicted accurately by TCR beta sequences.

The V and J ends lost 0 bases and 4 bases, in that order; junction bases with no gene match: 7. The germline gives CDR1 SGHKS, CDR2 YYEKEE (reference sequence). This CDR3 region has 15 residues. On this clone itself: Its antigen is undetermined.

Sequences were obtained from PBMCs. V is TRBV5-5 and J is TRBJ2-7, with TRBD2 identical over 7 bases. This receptor was taken from a man aged 25-45 years in good health and CMV-seronegative. The CDR3 region has the DNA TGTGCCAGCAGCTTGGGCGGCCTAGCGGCTTACGAGCAGTACTTC. This translates into CASSLGGLAAYEQYF. The whole variable domain, remainder taken from reference TRBV5-5 and TRBJ2-7, is DAGVTQSPTHLIKTRGQQVTLRCSPISGHKSVSWYQQVLGQGPQFIFQYYEKEERGRGNFPDRFSARQFPNYSSELNVNALLLGDSALYLCASSLGGLAAYEQYFGPGTRLTVT.